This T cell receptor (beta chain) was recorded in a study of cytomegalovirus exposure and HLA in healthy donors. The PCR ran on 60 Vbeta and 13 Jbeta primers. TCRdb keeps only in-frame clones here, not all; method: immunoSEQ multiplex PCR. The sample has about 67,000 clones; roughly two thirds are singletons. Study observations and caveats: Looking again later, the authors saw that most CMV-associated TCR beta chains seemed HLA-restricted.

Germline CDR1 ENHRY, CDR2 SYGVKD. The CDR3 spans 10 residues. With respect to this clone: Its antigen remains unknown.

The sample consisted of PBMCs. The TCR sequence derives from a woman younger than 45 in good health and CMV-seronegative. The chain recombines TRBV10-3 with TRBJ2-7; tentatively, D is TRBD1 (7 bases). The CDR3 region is CATGEDEQYF. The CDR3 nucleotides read TGTGCAACAGGGGAGGACGAGCAGTACTTC.